Below, 5 T cell receptor beta chains from the same sample are listed, as sequenced in a study of T cell repertoires in cytomegalovirus infection (dated by TCRdb to about 2019). Sequenced on an Illumina HiSeq 1500. TCRdb passed the public sequencing reads through fastp at Q25 and MiXCR, retaining productive beta sequences. Each entry merges the rows of one CDR3 protein and shows their most common DNA and genes. The sample table holds 750,000 to 900,000 distinct CDR3 sequences, of which approximately 32% were seen once. The top ten hold roughly 14% of the sample. The treatment or condition label for this specimen denotes: in vitro stimulation with specific CMV peptide epitopes to enrich CMV-specific T cells. No antigens are known for them. The sample was cultured CD8+ T cells from PBMCs, taken from culture after CMV antigen stimulation. The receptors shown here come from a human donor in good health (CMV status not recorded). Some clones in this sample may be carry-over from other donors' samples.

The rearrangement uses TRBV27 and TRBJ2-1; 8 bases fit TRBD1. CDR3 size: 12 residues. Trimming removed 5 bases from V and 12 bases from J; junction bases left unmatched: 6. Looked up from germline, CDR1 is MNHEY and CDR2 is SMNVEV (reference sequence). CDR3 region: CASSPLGTGQFF. In DNA, the CDR3 is TGTGCCAGCAGTCCCCTGGGGACAGGGCAGTTCTTC.

This clonotype was detected a few times. The V call is TRBV20-1, the J call TRBJ2-5; TRBD2 aligns across 10 bases. The V gene's germline CDR1 is DFQATT and CDR2 SNEGSKA (reference sequence). The V and J ends lost 6 bases and 5 bases, in that order; junction bases with no gene match: 9. CDR3 length: 14 amino acids. The chain's CDR3 is CSANSGGAGETQYF. CDR3 bases: TGCAGTGCAAACAGCGGGGGGGCCGGGGAGACCCAGTACTTC.

In its sample, this clonotype was seen many times. The J gene is TRBJ2-7, the V gene TRBV7-9; unclear D gene. Trimming pared 5 bases from V and 0 bases from J, leaving 8 bases between. Germline V gives CDR1 SEHNR, CDR2 FQNEAQ (reference sequence). The CDR3 is made up of 13 amino acids. The CDR3: CASSPTSSYEQYF. The CDR3 bases are TGTGCCAGCAGCCCCACATCCTCCTACGAGCAGTACTTC.

This clonotype has a handful of counts. This chain uses TRBV12-3 or TRBV12-4 with TRBJ1-2, with D possibly TRBD1 on 5 matching bases. The CDR3 has 14 residues. Between the trimmed V and J ends, which lost 2 bases and 4 bases, there was a span of 11 bases. The CDR3 DNA sequence: TGTGCCAGCAGTTTACCCTCCGGGGCCTATGGCTACACCTTC. This codes for CASSLPSGAYGYTF.

The V and J genes are TRBV19 and TRBJ2-1; 9 bases are shared with TRBD2. V shed 3 bases, J shed 4 bases, and the junction held 13 bases outside the gene matches. Germline V gene sequence: CDR1 LNHDA, CDR2 SQIVND (reference sequence). The CDR3 is 18 residues long. The CDR3 loop is CASSIPDLAGVRYNEQFF. The CDR3 region has the DNA TGTGCCAGTAGTATCCCCGACTTAGCGGGGGTACGGTACAATGAGCAGTTCTTC.